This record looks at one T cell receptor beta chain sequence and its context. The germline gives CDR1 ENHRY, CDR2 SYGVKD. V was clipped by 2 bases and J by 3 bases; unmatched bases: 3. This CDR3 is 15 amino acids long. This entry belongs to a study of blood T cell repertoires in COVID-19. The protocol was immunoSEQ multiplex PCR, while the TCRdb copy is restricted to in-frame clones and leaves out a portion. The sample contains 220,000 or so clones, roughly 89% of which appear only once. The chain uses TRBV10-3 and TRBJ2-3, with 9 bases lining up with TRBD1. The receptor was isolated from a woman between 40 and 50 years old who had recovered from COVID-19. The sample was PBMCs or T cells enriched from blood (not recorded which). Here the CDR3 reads CAISERQGGTDTQYF. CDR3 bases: TGTGCCATCAGTGAGAGACAGGGGGGGACAGATACGCAGTATTTT.